This TCR beta chain was retrieved from a study of T cell repertoires in cytomegalovirus infection. As for the study in general: It was the public TCR beta signatures that indicated both CMV infection and matching HLA type.

TCRdb reanalysed the reads using MiXCR and keeps one entry per CDR3 protein. The sample holds roughly 720,000 distinct CDR3 sequences; about 40% are singletons and the top ten take around 3%. The CDR3 contains 16 residues. CDR1 is MNHEY, CDR2 SVGAGI, per germline. Deletions cut 1 base from V and 8 bases from J, with 20 bases between. This clonotype was counted only a few times. J is TRBJ1-2 and V is TRBV6-5, with a possible D match to TRBD1 (5 bases). Sequenced: PBMCs. The source of this sequence is a human donor in good health (CMV status not recorded). Some clones in this sample may be carry-over from other donors' samples. In nucleotides, the CDR3 is TGTGCCAGCAGTTACTTGACAATCGACAGTGGGGTGGGCTACACCTTC. Its protein product is CASSYLTIDSGVGYTF.